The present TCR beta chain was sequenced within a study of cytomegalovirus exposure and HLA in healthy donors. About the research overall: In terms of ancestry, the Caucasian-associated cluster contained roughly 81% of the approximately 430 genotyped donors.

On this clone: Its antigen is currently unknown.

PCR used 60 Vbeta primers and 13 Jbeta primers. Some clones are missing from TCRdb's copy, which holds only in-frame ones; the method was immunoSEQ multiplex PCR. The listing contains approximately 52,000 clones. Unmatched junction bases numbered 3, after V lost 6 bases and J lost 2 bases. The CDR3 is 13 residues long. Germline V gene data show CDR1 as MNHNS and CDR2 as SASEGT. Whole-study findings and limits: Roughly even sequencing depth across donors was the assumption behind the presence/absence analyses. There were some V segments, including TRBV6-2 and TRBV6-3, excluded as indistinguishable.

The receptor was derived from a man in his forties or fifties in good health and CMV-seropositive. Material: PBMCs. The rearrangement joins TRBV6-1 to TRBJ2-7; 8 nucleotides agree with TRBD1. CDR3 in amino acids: CASRGQEAYEQYF. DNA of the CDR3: TGTGCCAGCAGGGGACAGGAGGCCTACGAGCAGTACTTC.